This TCR beta chain was recovered during a study of blood T cell repertoires in COVID-19. Study-wide context: Some COVID-19 samples were acute and others convalescent; all came from the United States, Italy and Spain. PBMCs, B-cell-depleted T cells, or T cells were the source of the cDNA or gDNA that made up the material.

The authors' processing: Amplification of reference gene primers was used by the study to estimate nucleated cell counts. Sequencing used immunoSEQ multiplex PCR; TCRdb keeps in-frame clones, though not all of them. The V and J calls and clone size come from that table; D and trimming were worked out from the DNA. The sample lists 200,000 or so clones; about 80% were seen once. CDR3 size: 20 residues. Germline V gives CDR1 MNHEY, CDR2 SVGEGT. J gave up 0 bases and V 2 bases, and 14 bases lay outside the gene matches. This clonotype was obtained from a human donor with acute or convalescent COVID-19. The donor label of this sample is uncertain. The gene calls are TRBV6-2 or TRBV6-3 and TRBJ1-5; 9 bases are a match to TRBD1. The sample comprised peripheral blood. Here the CDR3 reads CASSYPTTGGPSYSNQPQHF. The DNA of the CDR3 is TGTGCCAGCAGTTACCCAACAACAGGGGGCCCAAGCTATAGCAATCAGCCCCAGCATTTT.